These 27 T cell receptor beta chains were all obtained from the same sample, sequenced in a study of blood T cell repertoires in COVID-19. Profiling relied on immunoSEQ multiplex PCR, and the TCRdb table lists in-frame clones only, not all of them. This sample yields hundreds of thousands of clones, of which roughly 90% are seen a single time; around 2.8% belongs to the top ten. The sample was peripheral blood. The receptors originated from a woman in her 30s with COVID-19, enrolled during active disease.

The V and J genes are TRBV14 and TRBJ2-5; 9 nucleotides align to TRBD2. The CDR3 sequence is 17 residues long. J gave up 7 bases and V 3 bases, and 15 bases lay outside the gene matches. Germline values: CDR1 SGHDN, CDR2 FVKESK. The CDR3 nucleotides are TGTGCCAGCAGCCACTCCCTCCTTAGCGGGGGATCCGGGACCCAGTACTTC. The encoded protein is CASSHSLLSGGSGTQYF.

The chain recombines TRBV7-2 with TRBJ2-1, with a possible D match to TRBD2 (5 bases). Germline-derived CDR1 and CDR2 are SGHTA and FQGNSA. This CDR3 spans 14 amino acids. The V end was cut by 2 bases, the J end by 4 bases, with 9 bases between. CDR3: CASSLRRGYNEQFF. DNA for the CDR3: TGTGCCAGCAGCTTAAGGAGAGGGTACAATGAGCAGTTCTTC.

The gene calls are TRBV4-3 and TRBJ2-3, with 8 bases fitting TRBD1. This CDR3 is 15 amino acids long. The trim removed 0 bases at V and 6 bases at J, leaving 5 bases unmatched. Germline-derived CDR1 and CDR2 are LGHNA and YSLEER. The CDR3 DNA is TGCGCCAGCAGCCAAGATGGGCAGGGGGCGGATACGCAGTATTTT. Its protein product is CASSQDGQGADTQYF.

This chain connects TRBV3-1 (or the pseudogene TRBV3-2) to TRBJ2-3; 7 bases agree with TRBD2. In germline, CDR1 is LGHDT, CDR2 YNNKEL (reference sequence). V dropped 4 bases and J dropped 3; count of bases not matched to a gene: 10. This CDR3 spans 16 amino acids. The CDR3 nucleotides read TGTGCCAGCAGCCTGTTAGCGGGTGGGGGGACAGATACGCAGTATTTT. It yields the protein CASSLLAGGGTDTQYF.

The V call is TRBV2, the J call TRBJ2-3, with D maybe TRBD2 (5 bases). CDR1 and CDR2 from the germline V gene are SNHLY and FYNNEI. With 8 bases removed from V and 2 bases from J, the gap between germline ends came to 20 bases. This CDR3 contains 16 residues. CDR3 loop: CASSQSRTRATDTQYF. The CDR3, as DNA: TGTGCCAGCTCTCAAAGCCGGACTCGCGCCACAGATACGCAGTATTTT.

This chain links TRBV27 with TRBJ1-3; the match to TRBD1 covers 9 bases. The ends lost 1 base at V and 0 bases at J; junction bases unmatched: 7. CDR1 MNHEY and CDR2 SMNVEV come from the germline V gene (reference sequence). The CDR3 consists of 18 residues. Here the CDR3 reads CASSLWGTGGRSGNTIYF. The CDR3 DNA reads TGTGCCAGCAGTTTATGGGGAACAGGGGGCCGCTCTGGAAACACCATATATTTT.

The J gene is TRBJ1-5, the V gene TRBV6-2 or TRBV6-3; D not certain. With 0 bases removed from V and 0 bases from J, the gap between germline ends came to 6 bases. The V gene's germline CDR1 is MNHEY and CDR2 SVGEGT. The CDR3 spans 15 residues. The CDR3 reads CASSYSRNSNQPQHF. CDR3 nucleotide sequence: TGTGCCAGCAGTTACTCGCGGAATAGCAATCAGCCCCAGCATTTT.

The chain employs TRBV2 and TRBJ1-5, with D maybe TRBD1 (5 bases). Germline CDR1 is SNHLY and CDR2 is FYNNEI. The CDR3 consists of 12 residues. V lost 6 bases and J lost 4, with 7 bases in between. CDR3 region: CASRGPNQPQHF. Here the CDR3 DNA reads TGTGCCAGCAGGGGGCCGAATCAGCCCCAGCATTTT.

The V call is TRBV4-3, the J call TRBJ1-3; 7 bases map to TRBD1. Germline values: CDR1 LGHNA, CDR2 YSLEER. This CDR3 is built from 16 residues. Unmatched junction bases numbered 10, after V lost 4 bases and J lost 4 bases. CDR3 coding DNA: TGCGCCAGCAGCCGGGGGATAACAGGGGCCGGAAACACCATATATTTT. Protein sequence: CASSRGITGAGNTIYF.

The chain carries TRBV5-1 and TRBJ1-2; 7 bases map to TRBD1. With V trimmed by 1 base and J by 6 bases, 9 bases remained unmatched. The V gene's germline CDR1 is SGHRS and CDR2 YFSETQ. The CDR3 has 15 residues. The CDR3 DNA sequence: TGCGCCAGCAGCTTGCTTGGGGACAGACAGGATGGCTACACCTTC. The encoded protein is CASSLLGDRQDGYTF.

CDR3 in DNA: TGTGCCAGCAGTTTATCTGGGACAGCCGGGGAGCTGTTTTTT. It yields the protein CASSLSGTAGELFF. The chain is built from TRBV28 and TRBJ2-2; 7 positions agree with TRBD1. Germline assignment: CDR1 MDHEN and CDR2 SYDVKM. V was clipped by 1 base and J by 6 bases; unmatched bases: 2. This CDR3 spans 14 amino acids.

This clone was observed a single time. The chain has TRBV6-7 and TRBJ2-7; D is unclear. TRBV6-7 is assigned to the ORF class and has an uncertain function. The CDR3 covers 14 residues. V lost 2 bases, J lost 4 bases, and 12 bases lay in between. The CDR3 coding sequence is TGTGCCAGCAGTTACACGCTCTACCGTTACGAGCAGTACGTC. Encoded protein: CASSYTLYRYEQYV.

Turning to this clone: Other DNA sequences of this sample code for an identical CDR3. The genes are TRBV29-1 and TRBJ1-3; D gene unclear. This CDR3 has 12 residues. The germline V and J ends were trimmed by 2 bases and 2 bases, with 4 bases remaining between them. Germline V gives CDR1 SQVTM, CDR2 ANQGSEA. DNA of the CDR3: TGCAGCGTTGAACCAGCTGGAAACACCATATATTTT. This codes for CSVEPAGNTIYF.

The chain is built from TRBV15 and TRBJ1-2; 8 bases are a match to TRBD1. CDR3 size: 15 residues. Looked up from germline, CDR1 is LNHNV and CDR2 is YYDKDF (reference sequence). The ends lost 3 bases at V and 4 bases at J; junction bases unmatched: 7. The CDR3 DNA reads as TGTGCCACCAGCAGCCGGACAGGGACCGGCTATGGCTACACCTTC. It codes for CATSSRTGTGYGYTF.

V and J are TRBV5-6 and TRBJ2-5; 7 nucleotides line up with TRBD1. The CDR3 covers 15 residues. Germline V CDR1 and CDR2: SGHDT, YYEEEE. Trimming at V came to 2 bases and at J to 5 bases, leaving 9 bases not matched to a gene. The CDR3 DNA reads TGTGCCAGCAGCTTAGTGACAGGGACGGGGGAGACCCAGTACTTC. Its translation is CASSLVTGTGETQYF. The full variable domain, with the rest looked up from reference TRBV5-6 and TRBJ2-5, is DAGVTQSPTHLIKTRGQQVTLRCSPKSGHDTVSWYQQALGQGPQFIFQYYEEEERQRGNFPDRFSGHQFPNYSSELNVNALLLGDSALYLCASSLVTGTGETQYFGPGTRLLVL.

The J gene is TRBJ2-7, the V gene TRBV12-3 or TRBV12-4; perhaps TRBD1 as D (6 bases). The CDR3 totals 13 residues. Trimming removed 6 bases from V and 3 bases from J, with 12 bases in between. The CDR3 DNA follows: TGTGCCAGCAGCATAGGACAGTTCTACGAGCAGTACTTC. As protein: CASSIGQFYEQYF.

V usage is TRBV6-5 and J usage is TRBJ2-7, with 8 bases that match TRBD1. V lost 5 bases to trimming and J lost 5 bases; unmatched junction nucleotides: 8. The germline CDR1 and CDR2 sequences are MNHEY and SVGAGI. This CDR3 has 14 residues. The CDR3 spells CASSPLGTGNEQYV. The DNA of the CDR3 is TGTGCCAGCAGTCCCCTAGGGACAGGCAACGAGCAGTACGTC.

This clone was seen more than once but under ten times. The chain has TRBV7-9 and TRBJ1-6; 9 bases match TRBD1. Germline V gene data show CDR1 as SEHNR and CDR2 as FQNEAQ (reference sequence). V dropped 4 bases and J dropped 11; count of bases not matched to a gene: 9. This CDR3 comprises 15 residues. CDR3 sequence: CASSSGTGISAPLHF. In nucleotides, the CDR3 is TGTGCCAGCAGCTCTGGGACAGGGATTTCGGCACCCCTCCACTTT.

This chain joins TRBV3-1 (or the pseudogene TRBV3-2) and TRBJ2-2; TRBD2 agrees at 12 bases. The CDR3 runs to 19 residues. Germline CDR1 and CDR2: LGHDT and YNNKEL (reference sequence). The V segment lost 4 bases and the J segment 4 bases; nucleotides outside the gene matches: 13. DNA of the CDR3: TGTGCCAGCAGCCCCGGAACCCTAGCGGGGGGGCCGGGCACCGGGGAGCTGTTTTTT. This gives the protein CASSPGTLAGGPGTGELFF.

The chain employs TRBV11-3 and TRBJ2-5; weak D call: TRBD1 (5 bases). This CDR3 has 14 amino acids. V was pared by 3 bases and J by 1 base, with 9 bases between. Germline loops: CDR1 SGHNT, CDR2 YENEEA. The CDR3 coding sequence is TGTGCCAGCAGCTTCCAGGGTACCCAAGAGACCCAGTACTTC. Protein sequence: CASSFQGTQETQYF.

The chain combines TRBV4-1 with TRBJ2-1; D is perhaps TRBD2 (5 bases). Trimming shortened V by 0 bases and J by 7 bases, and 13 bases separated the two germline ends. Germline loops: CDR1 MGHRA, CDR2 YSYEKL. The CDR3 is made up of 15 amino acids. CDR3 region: CASSQDMRESNEQFF. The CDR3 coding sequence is TGCGCCAGCAGCCAAGATATGAGGGAGTCGAATGAGCAGTTCTTC.

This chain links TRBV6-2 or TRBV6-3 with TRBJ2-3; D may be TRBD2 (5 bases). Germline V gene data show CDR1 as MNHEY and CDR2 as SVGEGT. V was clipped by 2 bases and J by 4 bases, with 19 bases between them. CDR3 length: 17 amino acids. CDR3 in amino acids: CASSYPVKRTSADTQYF. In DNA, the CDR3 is TGTGCCAGCAGTTACCCAGTGAAGCGAACTAGTGCAGATACGCAGTATTTT.

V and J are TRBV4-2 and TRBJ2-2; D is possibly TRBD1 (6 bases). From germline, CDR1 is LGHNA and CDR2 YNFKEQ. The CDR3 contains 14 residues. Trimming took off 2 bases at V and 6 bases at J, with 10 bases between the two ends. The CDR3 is CASSQPQGSGELFF. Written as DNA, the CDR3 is TGTGCCAGCAGCCAACCACAGGGTTCCGGGGAGCTGTTTTTT.

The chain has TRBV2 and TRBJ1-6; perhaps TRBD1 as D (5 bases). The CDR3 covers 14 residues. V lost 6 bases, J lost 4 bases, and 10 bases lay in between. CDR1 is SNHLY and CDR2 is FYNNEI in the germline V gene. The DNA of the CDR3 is TGTGCCAGCAGGGGACTGCCTTATAATTCACCCCTCCACTTT. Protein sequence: CASRGLPYNSPLHF.

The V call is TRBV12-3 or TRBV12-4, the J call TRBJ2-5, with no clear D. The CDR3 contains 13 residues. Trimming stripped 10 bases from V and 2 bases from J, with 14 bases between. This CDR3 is CATRAHSQETQYF. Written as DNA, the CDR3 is TGTGCCACCCGCGCCCATTCACAAGAGACCCAGTACTTC.

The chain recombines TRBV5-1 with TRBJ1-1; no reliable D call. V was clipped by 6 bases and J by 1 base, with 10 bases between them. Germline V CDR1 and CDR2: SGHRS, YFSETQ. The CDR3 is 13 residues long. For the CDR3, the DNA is TGCGCCAGCAAGGAGTGGCCGAACACTGAAGCTTTCTTT. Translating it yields CASKEWPNTEAFF.

The DNA for the CDR3 is TGTGCCAGCAGTGAGAGGACAGGGTTTGGAGGCTACACCTTC. Translation gives CASSERTGFGGYTF. This sequence joins TRBV2 and TRBJ1-2; 8 bases are a match to TRBD1. The CDR3 totals 14 residues. The germline V gene has CDR1 SNHLY and CDR2 FYNNEI. The junction had 8 bases not matched to a gene; V was cut back by 3 bases and J by 8 bases.